Given below is one TCR beta chain in context. The entry originates in a study of blood T cell repertoires in COVID-19. Sequencing was performed with immunoSEQ multiplex PCR; in TCRdb, only in-frame clones are kept and a portion is missing. This table has 210,000 or so clones, around 81% appearing once. This CDR3 has 15 amino acids. Trimming took off 10 bases at V and 0 bases at J, with 18 bases between the two ends. Germline V CDR1 and CDR2: MDHEN, SYDVKM. Across over 20 US areas, participants ranged in age from about 18 to 100 years. Participants' reported clinical history set cohort assignment. Sequencing input: PBMCs or T cells enriched from blood (not recorded which). The rearrangement links TRBV28 to TRBJ1-2, with a weak D call TRBD1 (5 bases). The clonotype originates from a woman between 50 and 59 years old with acute COVID-19. Here the CDR3 DNA reads TGTGCCACCACTCCCCAGGCAGGGACTAACTATGGCTACACCTTC. The encoded protein is CATTPQAGTNYGYTF.